This TCR beta chain was sequenced during a study of cytomegalovirus exposure and HLA in healthy donors. Profiling relied on immunoSEQ multiplex PCR, and the TCRdb table lists in-frame clones only, not all of them. Seen here are around 150,000 clones, about 89% observed once, and the top ten hold 0.6% to 0.8%. Concerning this clone: The antigen remains unidentified.

Trimming cost V 4 bases and J 0 bases; bases outside gene matches: 1. The CDR3 sequence is 16 residues long. Germline assignment: CDR1 MNHEY and CDR2 SMNVEV (reference sequence). Study-level results: Diagnosis of cytomegalovirus status made by the classifier reportedly showed high specificity and sensitivity.

This sequence was found in a man between 18 and 29 years old in good health and CMV-seronegative. The sample comprised PBMCs. J is TRBJ2-1 and V is TRBV27; 12 nucleotides align to TRBD2. CDR3 nucleotide sequence: TGTGCCAGCAGTTCGACTAGCGGGAGCTCCTACAATGAGCAGTTCTTC. This sequence encodes CASSSTSGSSYNEQFF.